The sample holds many counts of the clone carrying this TCR beta chain. The target antigen is unknown. The data were taken from a study of blood T cells in healthy people across ages. Whole-study results and caveats: Older individuals had lower TCR beta diversity per million T cells (the decline was roughly linear).

Alongside a J-beta primer mix, a sample-barcoded 5' primer served in a second PCR lasting roughly 7 to 11 cycles. TCRdb used MiXCR to reprocess the 5' RACE reads, holding one entry per CDR3 protein. The sample holds roughly 680,000 distinct CDR3 sequences, over 40% seen once. Germline V gene sequence: CDR1 SGHRS, CDR2 YFSETQ. The CDR3 extends over 14 amino acids. V lost 0 bases and J lost 4, with 10 bases in between. J is TRBJ1-2 and V is TRBV5-1; D ambiguous. Sequencing input: blood. This TCR came from a woman older than 75 in good health. The CDR3 DNA reads as TGCGCCAGCAGCTTGGAGAGACAAGGCTATGGCTACACCTTC. It yields the protein CASSLERQGYGYTF.